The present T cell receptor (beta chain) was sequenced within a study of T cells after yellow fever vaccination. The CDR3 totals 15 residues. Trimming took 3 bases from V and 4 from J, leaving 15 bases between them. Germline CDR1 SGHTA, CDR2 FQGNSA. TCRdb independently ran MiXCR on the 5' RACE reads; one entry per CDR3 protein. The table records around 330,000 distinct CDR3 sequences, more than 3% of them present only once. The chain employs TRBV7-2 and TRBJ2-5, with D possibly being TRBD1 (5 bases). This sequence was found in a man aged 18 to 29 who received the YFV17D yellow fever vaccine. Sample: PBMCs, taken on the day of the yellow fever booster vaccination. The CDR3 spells CASSFFGRVGETQYF. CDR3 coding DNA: TGTGCCAGCAGCTTCTTTGGCAGGGTTGGAGAGACCCAGTACTTC.